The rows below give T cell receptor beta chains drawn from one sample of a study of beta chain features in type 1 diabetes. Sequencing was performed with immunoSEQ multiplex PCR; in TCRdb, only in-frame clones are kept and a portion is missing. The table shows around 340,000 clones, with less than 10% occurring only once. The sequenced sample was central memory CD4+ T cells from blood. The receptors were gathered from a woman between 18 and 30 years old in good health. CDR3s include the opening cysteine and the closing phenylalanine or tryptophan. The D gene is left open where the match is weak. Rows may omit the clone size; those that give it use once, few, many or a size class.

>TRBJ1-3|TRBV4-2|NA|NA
TGTGCCAGCAGCCCCAGGGGCCGCTCTGGAAACACCATATATTTT
CASSPRGRSGNTIYF
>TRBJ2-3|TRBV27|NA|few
TGTGCCAGCAGTTTAGGGCAGGCAACAGATACGCAGTATTTT
CASSLGQATDTQYF
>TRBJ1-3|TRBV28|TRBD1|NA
TGTGCCAGCAGAAAGACAGGGGCTGGAAACACCATATATTTT
CASRKTGAGNTIYF
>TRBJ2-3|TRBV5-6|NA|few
TGTGCCAGCAGCATTCCCTTTAGCACAGATACGCAGTATTTT
CASSIPFSTDTQYF
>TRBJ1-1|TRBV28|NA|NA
TGTGCCAGCAGTTTATTCAAACAGAACACTGAAGCTTTCTTT
CASSLFKQNTEAFF
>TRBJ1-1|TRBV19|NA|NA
TGTGCCAGTAGTATAGAGGTTCGGAACACTGAAGCTTTCTTT
CASSIEVRNTEAFF
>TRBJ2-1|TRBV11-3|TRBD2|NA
TGTGCCAGCAGCTATCGAGCGGGGGACAATGAGCAGTTCTTC
CASSYRAGDNEQFF
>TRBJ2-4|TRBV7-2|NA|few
TGTGCCAGCAGCACACAAGTAGCCAAAAACATTCAGTACTTC
CASSTQVAKNIQYF
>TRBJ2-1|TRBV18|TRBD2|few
TGTGCCAGCTCATCACGTAGCGGGAGCGACGAGCAGTTCTTC
CASSSRSGSDEQFF
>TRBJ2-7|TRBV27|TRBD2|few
TGTGCCAGCAGTTTATTTGCTGTTCGGGCGGGAGGCTCCTACGAGCAGTACTTC
CASSLFAVRAGGSYEQYF
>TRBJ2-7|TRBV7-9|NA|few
TGTGCCAGCAGCCGAATGTACGAGCAGTACTTC
CASSRMYEQYF
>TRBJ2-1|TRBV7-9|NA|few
TGTGCCAGCAGCTTTGGCGGGACCCGCACCTACAATGAGCAGTTCTTC
CASSFGGTRTYNEQFF
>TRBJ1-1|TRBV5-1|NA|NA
TGCGCCAGCAGCGAGCGTACCACGAACACTGAAGCTTTCTTT
CASSERTTNTEAFF
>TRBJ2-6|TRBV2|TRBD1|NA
TGTGCCAGCGGTCCGGGACAGGGCCGCTCTGGGGCCAACGTCCTGACTTTC
CASGPGQGRSGANVLTF
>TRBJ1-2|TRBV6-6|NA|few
TGTGCCAGCAGTTTTGAGGGGAGTGGCTACACCTTC
CASSFEGSGYTF
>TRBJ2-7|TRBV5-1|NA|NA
TGCGCCAGCAGCTTGGCCCCAGACGACACCTACGAGCAGTACTTC
CASSLAPDDTYEQYF
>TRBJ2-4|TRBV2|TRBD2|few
TGTGCCAGCAGTTCTTTAGCGGGAGGGACCAAAAACATTCAGTACTTC
CASSSLAGGTKNIQYF
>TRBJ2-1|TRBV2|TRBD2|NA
TGTGCCAGCAGTGAACGGACTAGTAAAAATGAGCAGTTCTTC
CASSERTSKNEQFF
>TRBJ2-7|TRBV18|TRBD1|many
TGTGCCAGCTCACCGGACAGGACCTACGAGCAGTACTTC
CASSPDRTYEQYF
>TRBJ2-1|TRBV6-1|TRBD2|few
TGTGCCAGCAGTGAAGGAAGCGGGAGACTACAGTTCTTC
CASSEGSGRLQFF
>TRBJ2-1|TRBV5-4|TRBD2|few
TGTGCCAGCAGCTTATTTCCCGGGACTAGCGGGAAAAATGAGCAGTTCTTC
CASSLFPGTSGKNEQFF
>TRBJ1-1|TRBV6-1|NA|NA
TGTGCCAGCAGAACAGACAGATACACTGAAGCTTTCTTT
CASRTDRYTEAFF
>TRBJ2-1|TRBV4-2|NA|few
TGTGCCAGCAGCCAAGACGGGAATAGCAATGAGCAGTTCTTC
CASSQDGNSNEQFF
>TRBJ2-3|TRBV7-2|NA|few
TGTGCCAGCAGCGCAACGACAGATACGCAGTATTTT
CASSATTDTQYF
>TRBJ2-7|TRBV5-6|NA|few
TGTGCCAGCAGTGGCCTGGGCGGCTCCTACGAGCAGTACTTC
CASSGLGGSYEQYF
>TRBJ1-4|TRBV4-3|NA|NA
TGCGCCAGCAGCCCCTCGGGAGGTAATGAAAAACTGTTTTTT
CASSPSGGNEKLFF
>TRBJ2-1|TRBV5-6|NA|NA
TGTGCCAGCAGCTATCTTGGAGAGCAGTTCTTC
CASSYLGEQFF
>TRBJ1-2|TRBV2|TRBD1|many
TGTGCCAGCAGTGGACAGACAGGGAACTATGGCTACACCTTC
CASSGQTGNYGYTF